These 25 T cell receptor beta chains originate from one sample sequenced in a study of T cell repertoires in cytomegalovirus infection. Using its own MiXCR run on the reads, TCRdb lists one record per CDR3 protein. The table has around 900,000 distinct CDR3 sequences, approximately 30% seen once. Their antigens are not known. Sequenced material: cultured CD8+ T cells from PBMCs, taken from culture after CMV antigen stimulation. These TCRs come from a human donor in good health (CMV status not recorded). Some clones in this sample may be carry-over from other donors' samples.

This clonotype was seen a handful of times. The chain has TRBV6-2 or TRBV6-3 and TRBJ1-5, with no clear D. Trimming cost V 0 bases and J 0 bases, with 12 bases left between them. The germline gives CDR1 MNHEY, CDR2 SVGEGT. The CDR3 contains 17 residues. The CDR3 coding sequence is TGTGCCAGCAGTTACTCGAAGGAGGGTAGTAGCAATCAGCCCCAGCATTTT. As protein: CASSYSKEGSSNQPQHF.

The CDR3 sequence: CASSEINTYTGELFF. The CDR3 nucleotides read TGTGCCAGCAGTGAAATTAACACCTACACCGGGGAGCTGTTTTTT. The V gene is TRBV2, the J gene TRBJ2-2; D call uncertain. The CDR3 has 15 amino acids. CDR1 is SNHLY, CDR2 FYNNEI, per germline. V was cut by 2 bases and J by 3 bases, with 10 bases left in between.

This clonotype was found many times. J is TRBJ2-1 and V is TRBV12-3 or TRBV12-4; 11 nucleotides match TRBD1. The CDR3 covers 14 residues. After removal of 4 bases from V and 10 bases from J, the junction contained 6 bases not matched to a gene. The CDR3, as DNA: TGTGCCAGCAGTTGGACAGGGGGCCTAAGAGAGCAGTTCTTC. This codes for CASSWTGGLREQFF.

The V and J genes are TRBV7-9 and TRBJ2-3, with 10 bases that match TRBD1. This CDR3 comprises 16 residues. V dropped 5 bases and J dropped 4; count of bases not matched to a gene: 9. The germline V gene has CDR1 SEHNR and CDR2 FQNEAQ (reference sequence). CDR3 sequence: CASSTPTGGAADTQYF. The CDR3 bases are TGTGCCAGCAGCACCCCGACAGGGGGCGCAGCAGATACGCAGTATTTT.

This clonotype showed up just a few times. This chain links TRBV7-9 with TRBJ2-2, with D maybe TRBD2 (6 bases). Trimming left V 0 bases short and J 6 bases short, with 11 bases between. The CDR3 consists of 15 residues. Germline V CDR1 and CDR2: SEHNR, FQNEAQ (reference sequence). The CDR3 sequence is CASSLADGSPGELFF. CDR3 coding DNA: TGTGCCAGCAGCTTAGCGGACGGGAGCCCCGGGGAGCTGTTTTTT.

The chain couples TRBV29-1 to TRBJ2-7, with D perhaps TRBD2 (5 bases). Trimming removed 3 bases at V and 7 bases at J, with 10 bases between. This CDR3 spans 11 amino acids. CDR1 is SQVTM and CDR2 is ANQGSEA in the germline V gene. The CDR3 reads CSVEGRGEQYF. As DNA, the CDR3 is TGCAGCGTTGAGGGCCGAGGGGAGCAGTACTTC.

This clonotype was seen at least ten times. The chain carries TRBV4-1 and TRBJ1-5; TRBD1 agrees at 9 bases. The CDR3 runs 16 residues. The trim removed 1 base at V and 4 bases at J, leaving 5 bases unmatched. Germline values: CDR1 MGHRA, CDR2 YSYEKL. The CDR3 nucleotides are TGCGCCAGCAGCCAAGGAGAGGGGACAGGGAATCAGCCCCAGCATTTT. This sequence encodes CASSQGEGTGNQPQHF.

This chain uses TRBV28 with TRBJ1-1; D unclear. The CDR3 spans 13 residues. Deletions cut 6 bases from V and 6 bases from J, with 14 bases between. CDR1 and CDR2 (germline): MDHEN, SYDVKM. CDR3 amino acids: CASRTLQRSEAFF. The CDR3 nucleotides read TGTGCCAGCAGGACCCTTCAGAGGTCTGAAGCTTTCTTT.

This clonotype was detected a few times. CDR3 sequence (DNA): TGTGCCAGCAGTTACTCGATAGCTAGCGGGGGGGCCCCAGATACGCAGTATTTT. Translated, it gives CASSYSIASGGAPDTQYF. V usage is TRBV6-6 and J usage is TRBJ2-3; 12 bases map to TRBD2. The trim removed 0 bases at V and 4 bases at J, leaving 8 bases unmatched. Germline V gene lookup returns CDR1 MNHNY and CDR2 SVGAGI (reference sequence). CDR3 length: 18 residues.

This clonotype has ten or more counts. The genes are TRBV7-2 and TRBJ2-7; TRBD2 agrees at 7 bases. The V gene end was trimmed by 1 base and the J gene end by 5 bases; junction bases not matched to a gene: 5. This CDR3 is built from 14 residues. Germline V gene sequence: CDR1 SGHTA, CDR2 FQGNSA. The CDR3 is CASSLVGRAHEQYV. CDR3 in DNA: TGTGCCAGCAGCTTAGTAGGGAGGGCCCACGAGCAGTACGTC.

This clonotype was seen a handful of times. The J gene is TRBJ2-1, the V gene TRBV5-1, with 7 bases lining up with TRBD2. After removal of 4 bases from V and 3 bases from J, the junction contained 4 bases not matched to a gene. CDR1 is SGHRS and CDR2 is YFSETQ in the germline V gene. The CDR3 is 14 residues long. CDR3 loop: CASSQGLIYNEQFF. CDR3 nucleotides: TGCGCCAGCAGCCAGGGACTAATCTACAATGAGCAGTTCTTC.

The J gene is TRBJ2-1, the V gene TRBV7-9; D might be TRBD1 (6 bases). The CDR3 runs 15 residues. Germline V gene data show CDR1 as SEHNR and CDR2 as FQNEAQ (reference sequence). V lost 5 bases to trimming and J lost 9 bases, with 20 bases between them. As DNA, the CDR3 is TGTGCCAGCAGCAGGGTGCAGGGGAATTATGTTGAGCAGTTCTTC. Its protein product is CASSRVQGNYVEQFF.

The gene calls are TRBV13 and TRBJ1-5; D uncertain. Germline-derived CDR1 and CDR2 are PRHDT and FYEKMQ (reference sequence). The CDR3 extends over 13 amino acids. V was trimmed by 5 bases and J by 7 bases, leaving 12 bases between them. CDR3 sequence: CASSQMLKQPQHF. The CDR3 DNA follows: TGTGCCAGCAGCCAGATGTTAAAACAGCCCCAGCATTTT. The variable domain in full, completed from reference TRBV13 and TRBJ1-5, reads AAGVIQSPRHLIKEKRETATLKCYPIPRHDTVYWYQQGPGQDPQFLISFYEKMQSDKGSIPDRFSAQQFSDYHSELNMSSLELGDSALYFCASSQMLKQPQHFGDGTRLSIL.

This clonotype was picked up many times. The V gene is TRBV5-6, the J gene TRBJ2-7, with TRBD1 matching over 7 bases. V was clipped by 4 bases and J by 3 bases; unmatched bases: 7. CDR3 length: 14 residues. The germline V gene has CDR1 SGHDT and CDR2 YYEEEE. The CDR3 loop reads CASSPRTGLYEQYV. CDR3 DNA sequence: TGTGCCAGCAGCCCGAGGACAGGTCTCTACGAGCAGTACGTC.

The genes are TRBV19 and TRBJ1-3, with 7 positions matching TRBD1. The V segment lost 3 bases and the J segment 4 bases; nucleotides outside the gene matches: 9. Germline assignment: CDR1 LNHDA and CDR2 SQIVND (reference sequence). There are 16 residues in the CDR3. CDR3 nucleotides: TGTGCCAGTAGTATTGGCAGGGGGTCCCTCGGAAACACCATATATTTT. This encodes CASSIGRGSLGNTIYF.

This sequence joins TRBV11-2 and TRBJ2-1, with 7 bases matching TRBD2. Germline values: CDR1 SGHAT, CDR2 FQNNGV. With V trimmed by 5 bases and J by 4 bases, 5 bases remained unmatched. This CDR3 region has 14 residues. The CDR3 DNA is TGTGCCAGCAGCCTGCCTAGCGGTTACAATGAGCAGTTCTTC. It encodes CASSLPSGYNEQFF.

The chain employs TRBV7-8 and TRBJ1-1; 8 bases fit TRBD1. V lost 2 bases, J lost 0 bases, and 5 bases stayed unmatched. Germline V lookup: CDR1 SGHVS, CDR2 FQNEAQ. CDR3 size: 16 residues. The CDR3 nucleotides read TGTGCCAGCAGCTTAATCGACAGGGGCTTGAACACTGAAGCTTTCTTT. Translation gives CASSLIDRGLNTEAFF.

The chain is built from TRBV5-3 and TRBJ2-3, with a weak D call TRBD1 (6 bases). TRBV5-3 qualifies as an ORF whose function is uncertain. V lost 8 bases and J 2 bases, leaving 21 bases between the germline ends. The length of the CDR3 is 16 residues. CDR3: CASSRMDRGNTDTQYF. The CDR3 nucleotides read TGTGCCAGCAGCCGAATGGACAGAGGCAACACAGATACGCAGTATTTT.

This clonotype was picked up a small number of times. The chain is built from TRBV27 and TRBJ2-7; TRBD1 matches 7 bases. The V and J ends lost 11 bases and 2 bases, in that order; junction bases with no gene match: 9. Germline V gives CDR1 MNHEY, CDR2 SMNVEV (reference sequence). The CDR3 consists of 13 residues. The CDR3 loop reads CAAARGPTYEQYF. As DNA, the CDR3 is TGTGCCGCAGCGAGGGGGCCCACCTACGAGCAGTACTTC.

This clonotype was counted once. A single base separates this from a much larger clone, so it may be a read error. CDR3 residues: CASSWGQGGTDTQYF. The CDR3 DNA is TGTGCCAGCAGCTGGGGACAGGGAGGAACAGATACGCAGTATTTT. V usage is TRBV11-2 and J usage is TRBJ2-3; 9 bases match TRBD1. The CDR3 is made up of 15 amino acids. Germline V gene data show CDR1 as SGHAT and CDR2 as FQNNGV. Trimming took 4 bases from V and 3 from J; bases not matched to a gene: 5.

CDR3 in amino acids: CASSPGGGGEQYV. The CDR3 region has the DNA TGTGCCAGCAGTCCCGGGGGCGGGGGAGAGCAGTACGTC. The genes are TRBV27 and TRBJ2-7, with a weak D call TRBD2 (7 bases). Trimming cost V 5 bases and J 7 bases, with 15 bases left between them. CDR3 length: 13 residues. Germline-derived CDR1 and CDR2 are MNHEY and SMNVEV (reference sequence).

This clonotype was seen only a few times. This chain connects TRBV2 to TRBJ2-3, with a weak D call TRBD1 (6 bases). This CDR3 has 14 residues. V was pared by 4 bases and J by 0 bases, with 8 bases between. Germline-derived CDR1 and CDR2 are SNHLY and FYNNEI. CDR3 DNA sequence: TGTGCCAGCAGTGGGCAGGGGAGCACAGATACGCAGTATTTT. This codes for CASSGQGSTDTQYF.

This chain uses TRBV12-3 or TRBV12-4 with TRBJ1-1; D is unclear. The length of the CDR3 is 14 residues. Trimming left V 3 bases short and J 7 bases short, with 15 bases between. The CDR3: CASSFFPGSSEAFF. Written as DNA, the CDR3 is TGTGCCAGCAGTTTCTTCCCGGGGAGTAGTGAAGCTTTCTTT.

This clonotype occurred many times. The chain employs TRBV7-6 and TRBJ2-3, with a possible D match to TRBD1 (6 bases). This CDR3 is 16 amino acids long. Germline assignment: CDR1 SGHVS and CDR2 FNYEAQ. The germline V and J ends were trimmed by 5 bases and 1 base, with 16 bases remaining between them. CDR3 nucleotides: TGTGCCAGCAGCCTTTCATGGGGGCTGGGCACAGATACGCAGTATTTT. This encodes CASSLSWGLGTDTQYF.

This CDR3 reads CASSFLDSESLYGYTF. In DNA form, the CDR3 reads TGTGCCAGCAGCTTTCTCGACAGTGAAAGCCTCTATGGCTACACCTTC. The V and J genes are TRBV7-9 and TRBJ1-2; maybe TRBD1 (5 bases). The germline V gene has CDR1 SEHNR and CDR2 FQNEAQ (reference sequence). The CDR3 totals 16 residues. The V end was cut by 3 bases, the J end by 4 bases, with 18 bases between.